A single sample gave rise to the 29 T cell receptor beta chains below, sequenced in a study of cytomegalovirus exposure and HLA in healthy donors. Sequencing used immunoSEQ multiplex PCR; TCRdb keeps in-frame clones, though not all of them. The sample has some 60,000 clones, about 96% seen once. Sequencing was performed on PBMCs. The source is a man between 18 and 29 years old in good health and CMV-seronegative.

V usage is TRBV5-1 and J usage is TRBJ1-1, with 11 bases fitting TRBD1. Germline assignment: CDR1 SGHRS and CDR2 YFSETQ. The CDR3 totals 16 residues. V shed 3 bases, J shed 4 bases, and the junction held 8 bases outside the gene matches. In DNA, the CDR3 is TGCGCCAGCAGCTGGGGGACAGGGGGAGTAAGCACTGAAGCTTTCTTT. Residues: CASSWGTGGVSTEAFF.

This chain connects TRBV9 to TRBJ2-5; D is unresolved. The germline V gene encodes CDR1 SGDLS and CDR2 YYNGEE. The CDR3 runs to 12 residues. Trimming took off 4 bases at V and 0 bases at J, with 4 bases between the two ends. The CDR3 nucleotides are TGTGCCAGCAGCCCTAACCAAGAGACCCAGTACTTC. This translates into CASSPNQETQYF.

Concerning this clone: Sequence at one end of the junction differs from germline and may be a read error. V and J are TRBV7-7 and TRBJ2-7; TRBD1 is a possible D gene (6 bases). Germline assignment: CDR1 SSHAT and CDR2 FNYEAQ (reference sequence). CDR3 length equals 13 residues. The chain's CDR3 is CASSSGTSYEQYF. The CDR3 DNA reads as TGTGCTAGCAGTTCCGGGACAAGCTACGAGCAGTACTTC.

The rearrangement links TRBV28 to TRBJ2-1; D may be TRBD2 (6 bases). CDR1 MDHEN and CDR2 SYDVKM come from the germline V gene. This CDR3 is built from 14 residues. Trimming stripped 6 bases from V and 0 bases from J, with 9 bases between. This chain's CDR3 is CASRLADSYNEQFF. CDR3 sequence (DNA): TGTGCCAGCAGATTAGCGGACTCCTACAATGAGCAGTTCTTC. Based on the CDR3 plus reference TRBV28 and TRBJ2-1, the full variable domain is DVKVTQSSRYLVKRTGEKVFLECVQDMDHENMFWYRQDPGLGLRLIYFSYDVKMKEKGDIPEGYSVSREKKERFSLILESASTNQTSMYLCASRLADSYNEQFFGPGTRLTVL.

CDR3 in amino acids: CASSREATNEKLFF. In DNA form, the CDR3 reads TGTGCCAGCAGCCGGGAAGCAACTAATGAAAAACTGTTTTTT. The genes are TRBV7-9 and TRBJ1-4, with D uncertain. Between the trimmed V and J ends, which lost 5 bases and 0 bases, there was a span of 7 bases. The CDR3 is 14 residues long. Germline V gene data show CDR1 as SEHNR and CDR2 as FQNEAQ (reference sequence).

The chain uses TRBV27 and TRBJ2-7; TRBD2 agrees at 14 bases. J was trimmed by 4 bases and V by 6 bases; bases with no gene match: 5. This CDR3 is built from 15 residues. Germline values: CDR1 MNHEY, CDR2 SMNVEV (reference sequence). The CDR3 sequence: CASSPGLAGVYEQYF. The CDR3 nucleotides read TGTGCCAGCAGCCCGGGACTAGCGGGAGTGTACGAGCAGTACTTC.

The CDR3, as DNA: TGTGCCTGGCAATCGGGTGTCTACGAGCAGTACTTC. As protein: CAWQSGVYEQYF. The chain joins TRBV30 to TRBJ2-7; unclear D gene. CDR1 is GTSNPN and CDR2 is SVGIG in the germline V gene (reference sequence). V lost 5 bases and J lost 3, with 11 bases in between. The CDR3 sequence is 12 residues long. The full variable domain, rest sourced from reference TRBV30 and TRBJ2-7, is SQTIHQWPATLVQPVGSPLSLECTVEGTSNPNLYWYRQAAGRGLQLLFYSVGIGQISSEVPQNLSASRPQDRQFILSSKKLLLSDSGFYLCAWQSGVYEQYFGPGTRLTVT.

This chain uses TRBV9 with TRBJ2-2, with 7 positions matching TRBD1. Germline trimming cut 3 bases from V and 0 bases from J; bases unmatched to any gene: 5. Germline-derived CDR1 and CDR2 are SGDLS and YYNGEE. The CDR3 has 16 amino acids. The CDR3 here is CASSGAGTANTGELFF. The CDR3 DNA follows: TGTGCCAGCAGCGGAGCCGGGACAGCGAACACCGGGGAGCTGTTTTTT.

This chain joins TRBV7-5 and TRBJ2-7; TRBD2 is the table's D call and was not checked against the DNA. TRBV7-5 is a documented pseudogene. The CDR3 totals 14 residues. CDR3 DNA: TGTGCCAGAACTACTAGCGGCGGATTCTACGAGCAGTACTTC. Translating it yields CARTTSGGFYEQYF.

The chain is built from TRBV7-9 and TRBJ1-2; D may be TRBD1 (5 bases). Trimming took 0 bases from V and 7 from J, leaving 9 bases between them. The CDR3 is made up of 13 amino acids. CDR1 is SEHNR and CDR2 is FQNEAQ in the germline V gene (reference sequence). The CDR3 is CASSLAARAGYTF. The CDR3 DNA follows: TGTGCCAGCAGCTTAGCGGCCAGGGCTGGCTACACCTTC.

This chain links TRBV7-9 with TRBJ2-7; possibly TRBD2 for D (6 bases). Trimming stripped 4 bases from V and 4 bases from J, with 14 bases between. This CDR3 comprises 14 residues. Germline-derived CDR1 and CDR2 are SEHNR and FQNEAQ (reference sequence). This chain's CDR3 is CASSSGAGKYEQYF. DNA of the CDR3: TGTGCCAGCAGCTCCGGGGCGGGAAAGTACGAGCAGTACTTC.

The chain is built from TRBV7-2 and TRBJ2-4; TRBD1 is a possible D gene (5 bases). The CDR3 contains 12 residues. Germline V gives CDR1 SGHTA, CDR2 FQGNSA. The V and J ends lost 5 bases and 9 bases respectively, with 11 bases between them. CDR3 region: CASSPTEGIQYF. CDR3 sequence (DNA): TGTGCCAGCAGCCCGACAGAAGGCATTCAGTACTTC.

This rearrangement joins TRBV18 to TRBJ1-3; D is ambiguous. Germline-derived CDR1 and CDR2 are KGHSH and LQKENI. The CDR3 length is 18 residues. Between the trimmed V and J ends, which lost 0 bases and 4 bases, there was a span of 19 bases. The CDR3 protein is CASSPPISAGKDGNTIYF. The CDR3 region has the DNA TGTGCCAGCTCACCACCGATAAGTGCGGGGAAAGACGGAAACACCATATATTTT.

The chain links TRBV28 to TRBJ2-2; weak D call: TRBD2 (5 bases). V gave up 1 base and J gave up 7 bases, with 10 bases separating them. Germline values: CDR1 MDHEN, CDR2 SYDVKM. The CDR3 extends over 14 amino acids. The CDR3 loop reads CASSLSEVGGELFF. CDR3 in DNA: TGTGCCAGCAGTTTATCGGAGGTCGGCGGGGAGCTGTTTTTT. The full variable domain, in which reference TRBV28 and TRBJ2-2 provide the parts outside the CDR3, is DVKVTQSSRYLVKRTGEKVFLECVQDMDHENMFWYRQDPGLGLRLIYFSYDVKMKEKGDIPEGYSVSREKKERFSLILESASTNQTSMYLCASSLSEVGGELFFGEGSRLTVL.

The chain links TRBV5-6 to TRBJ2-7; 8 bases match TRBD1. Germline CDR1 is SGHDT and CDR2 is YYEEEE. J gave up 2 bases and V 4 bases, and 8 bases lay outside the gene matches. The CDR3 totals 15 residues. CDR3 sequence (DNA): TGTGCCAGCAGCCCGCCCAGGGGGCCTACCTACGAGCAGTACTTC. Protein product: CASSPPRGPTYEQYF. The whole variable domain, remainder taken from reference TRBV5-6 and TRBJ2-7, is DAGVTQSPTHLIKTRGQQVTLRCSPKSGHDTVSWYQQALGQGPQFIFQYYEEEERQRGNFPDRFSGHQFPNYSSELNVNALLLGDSALYLCASSPPRGPTYEQYFGPGTRLTVT.

The rearrangement joins TRBV27 to TRBJ1-5, with D perhaps TRBD1 (6 bases). The CDR3 spans 14 residues. CDR1 is MNHEY, CDR2 SMNVEV, per germline (reference sequence). V was shortened by 11 bases and J by 1 base, with 15 bases between the two germline ends. This CDR3 reads CASSTRGSNQPQHF. In DNA form, the CDR3 reads TGTGCCTCCTCTACCAGGGGAAGCAATCAGCCCCAGCATTTT.

The chain is built from TRBV6-5 and TRBJ2-1; 11 nucleotides align to TRBD1. The V and J ends lost 1 base and 5 bases, in that order; junction bases with no gene match: 4. The CDR3 consists of 16 residues. CDR1 and CDR2 from the germline V gene are MNHEY and SVGAGI. CDR3 loop: CASSYLDRGLNNEQFF. The CDR3 nucleotides read TGTGCCAGCAGTTACTTGGACAGGGGGCTGAACAATGAGCAGTTCTTC.

The CDR3 region is CASSEADRPEAFF. The DNA of the CDR3 is TGTGCCAGCAGTGAAGCGGACAGGCCAGAAGCTTTCTTT. The rearrangement uses TRBV2 and TRBJ1-1; TRBD1 agrees at 7 bases. The CDR3 is made up of 13 amino acids. V lost 0 bases, J lost 8 bases, and 3 bases stayed unmatched. CDR1 is SNHLY, CDR2 FYNNEI, per germline.

In this sample, this clone turned up once. J is TRBJ2-1 and V is TRBV6-5; D is perhaps TRBD2 (5 bases). Deletions cut 4 bases from V and 10 bases from J, with 14 bases between. The CDR3 runs 13 residues. Germline CDR1 and CDR2: MNHEY and SVGAGI. CDR3 coding DNA: TGTGCCAGCAGTTCCCCGTATCCGGGGGAGCAGTTCTTC. Amino acid sequence: CASSSPYPGEQFF.

The chain uses TRBV4-1 and TRBJ2-7; 7 bases align to TRBD2. This CDR3 region has 14 residues. Per germline, CDR1 MGHRA and CDR2 YSYEKL. V lost 4 bases to trimming and J lost 5 bases; unmatched junction nucleotides: 8. The CDR3 spells CASSLRGRDDEQYF. In nucleotides, the CDR3 is TGCGCCAGCAGCCTTCGGGGGAGGGACGACGAGCAGTACTTC.

The genes are TRBV5-5 and TRBJ1-1; tentative D call: TRBD1 (5 bases). CDR1 SGHKS and CDR2 YYEKEE come from the germline V gene (reference sequence). The ends were cut back, 4 bases at V and 4 bases at J, with 11 bases in the middle. CDR3 size: 13 residues. CDR3: CASSPGVGTEAFF. The CDR3 DNA is TGTGCCAGCAGCCCGGGGGTCGGCACTGAAGCTTTCTTT.

The V gene is TRBV28, the J gene TRBJ2-6, with D perhaps TRBD1 (5 bases). V shed 6 bases and J shed 2 bases, with 8 bases lying between them. CDR1 MDHEN and CDR2 SYDVKM come from the germline V gene. There are 14 residues in the CDR3. The CDR3 loop is CASRTATGANVLTF. The CDR3 region has the DNA TGTGCCAGCAGGACAGCTACTGGGGCCAACGTCCTGACTTTC.

V is TRBV18 and J is TRBJ2-7, with unresolved D. The CDR3 loop spans 13 amino acids. The V end was cut by 4 bases, the J end by 7 bases, with 14 bases between. CDR1 and CDR2 (germline): KGHSH, LQKENI. The CDR3 nucleotides are TGTGCCAGCTCACGTGACTCCCTCCTGGAGCAGTACTTC. Translating gives CASSRDSLLEQYF. Complete variable domain (other parts from reference TRBV18 and TRBJ2-7): NAGVMQNPRHLVRRRGQEARLRCSPMKGHSHVYWYRQLPEEGLKFMVYLQKENIIDESGMPKERFSAEFPKEGPSILRIQQVVRGDSAAYFCASSRDSLLEQYFGPGTRLTVT.

V usage is TRBV9 and J usage is TRBJ2-1; a weak D match, TRBD2 (5 bases). V was cut by 1 base and J by 5 bases, with 13 bases left in between. Per the germline V gene, CDR1 is SGDLS and CDR2 is YYNGEE. This CDR3 is 15 amino acids long. In DNA, the CDR3 is TGTGCCAGCAGCGTAAGTTTAGCGTACGACAATGAGCAGTTCTTC. It codes for CASSVSLAYDNEQFF.

The chain carries TRBV7-9 and TRBJ2-1, with 10 bases matching TRBD1. The CDR3 sequence is 15 residues long. Trimming took 5 bases from V and 7 from J; bases not matched to a gene: 8. Germline CDR1 SEHNR, CDR2 FQNEAQ (reference sequence). CDR3 nucleotides: TGTGCCAGCAGCAACCGGGACAGGGGTTTAAATGAGCAGTTCTTC. Its protein product is CASSNRDRGLNEQFF.

This chain links TRBV2 with TRBJ1-2; the D is unclear. CDR1 is SNHLY and CDR2 is FYNNEI in the germline V gene. This CDR3 comprises 13 residues. V was trimmed by 2 bases and J by 5 bases, leaving 9 bases between them. CDR3 region: CASSELREYGYTF. CDR3 DNA: TGTGCCAGCAGTGAACTAAGGGAGTATGGCTACACCTTC.

CDR3 amino acids: CASSPGGSRGSGSYEQYF. CDR3 nucleotides: TGTGCCAGCAGCCCGGGGGGGAGCCGCGGGAGTGGGTCCTACGAGCAGTACTTC. The chain has TRBV5-4 and TRBJ2-7, with 8 positions matching TRBD2. This CDR3 has 18 amino acids. V lost 4 bases, J lost 1 base, and 16 bases stayed unmatched. CDR1 and CDR2 from the germline V gene are SGHNT and YYREEE (reference sequence).

J is TRBJ2-7 and V is TRBV27; 8 positions agree with TRBD1. V lost 5 bases to trimming and J lost 3 bases; unmatched junction nucleotides: 9. Germline loops: CDR1 MNHEY, CDR2 SMNVEV (reference sequence). The CDR3 sequence is 15 residues long. CDR3 sequence reads: CASSTQDRGIYEQYF. The CDR3 DNA follows: TGTGCCAGCAGTACACAAGACAGGGGAATCTACGAGCAGTACTTC.

The rearrangement uses TRBV11-2 and TRBJ2-5, with 11 bases fitting TRBD2. The CDR3 is 17 amino acids. Germline-derived CDR1 and CDR2 are SGHAT and FQNNGV. Unmatched junction bases numbered 4, after V lost 0 bases and J lost 1 base. CDR3 bases: TGTGCCAGCAGCTTAGACCTCGGGACTAGCGGCCAAGAGACCCAGTACTTC. Translation gives CASSLDLGTSGQETQYF.